These 18 T cell receptor beta chains were sequenced from one sample in a study of blood T cells in healthy people across ages. With a J-beta primer mix and a sample-barcoded 5' primer, a second PCR ran about 6 to 11 cycles. One entry per CDR3 protein results from TCRdb running MiXCR on the 5' RACE reads. The repertoire holds fewer than 2 million distinct CDR3 sequences, with roughly two fifths as singletons. Sequenced input: blood. The receptors derive from a human donor in good health.

The chain combines TRBV7-2 with TRBJ2-3, with a tentative D call TRBD2 (5 bases). This CDR3 has 16 residues. Trimming left V 4 bases short and J 2 bases short, with 16 bases between. CDR1 is SGHTA, CDR2 FQGNSA, per germline. The CDR3 loop is CASSYRTGMITDTQYF. CDR3 DNA: TGTGCCAGCAGCTATAGGACGGGGATGATCACAGATACGCAGTATTTT.

The chain is built from TRBV6-2 or TRBV6-3 and TRBJ1-2; 8 positions match TRBD1. J was trimmed by 6 bases and V by 10 bases; bases with no gene match: 10. The CDR3 is 13 residues long. The germline V gene has CDR1 MNHEY and CDR2 SVGEGT. The CDR3 here is CATWSGGANGYTF. As DNA, the CDR3 is TGTGCCACCTGGTCAGGGGGCGCGAATGGCTACACCTTC.

The table lists this clonotype with a few counts. The chain employs TRBV12-3 or TRBV12-4 and TRBJ1-6; D unresolved. The CDR3 sequence is 14 residues long. The V gene lost 3 bases and the J gene lost 11 bases, with 14 bases spanning the gap. CDR3: CASSFGAEGTPLHF. The DNA of the CDR3 is TGTGCCAGCAGTTTTGGTGCTGAGGGTACACCCCTCCACTTT.

This chain connects TRBV28 to TRBJ2-5, with 9 positions matching TRBD1. TRBJ2-7 matches the DNA end more closely, so the J call is doubtful. The germline V gene encodes CDR1 MDHEN and CDR2 SYDVKM. This CDR3 spans 16 amino acids. CDR3 in DNA: TGTGCCAGCAGTTCAGCCGGGACAGGGAACGAGGACGAGCAGTACTTC. Translation: CASSSAGTGNEDEQYF.

This clonotype has a single count. The V call is TRBV11-3, the J call TRBJ2-7; TRBD1 or TRBD2 may be the D gene (5 bases each). Germline loops: CDR1 SGHNT, CDR2 YENEEA. The CDR3 is 12 amino acids. Trimming took 6 bases from V and 5 from J, leaving 11 bases between them. In nucleotides, the CDR3 is TGTGCCAGCAGGGGACCAAGGGACGAGCAGTACTTC. Translation gives CASRGPRDEQYF.

This clonotype was observed a handful of times. This chain uses TRBV6-5 with TRBJ2-3; D is undetermined. The CDR3 loop spans 14 amino acids. V was trimmed by 0 bases and J by 10 bases, leaving 14 bases between them. Germline-derived CDR1 and CDR2 are MNHEY and SVGAGI. The CDR3 nucleotides are TGTGCCAGCAGTTACTCGTTATCCAGCGCGGCGCAGTATTTT. Translated: CASSYSLSSAAQYF.

The rearrangement joins TRBV6-1 to TRBJ1-1, with 11 bases aligning to TRBD1. The V segment lost 5 bases and the J segment 2 bases; nucleotides outside the gene matches: 4. CDR3 size: 15 residues. Germline values: CDR1 MNHNS, CDR2 SASEGT. The CDR3 DNA is TGTGCCAGCAGTATGGGGACAGGGGGTAACACTGAAGCTTTCTTT. Its translation: CASSMGTGGNTEAFF.

This clonotype came up a few times. The V call is TRBV3-1, the J call TRBJ1-2; D gene unclear. The germline V and J ends were trimmed by 0 bases and 7 bases, with 9 bases remaining between them. The length of the CDR3 is 13 residues. Germline CDR1 reads LGHDT; CDR2 reads YNNKEL (reference sequence). The CDR3 DNA sequence: TGTGCCAGCAGCCAAGATGGGTCGACTGGCTACACCTTC. Its protein product is CASSQDGSTGYTF. The whole variable domain, filled in from reference TRBV3-1 and TRBJ1-2, reads DTAVSQTPKYLVTQMGNDKSIKCEQNLGHDTMYWYKQDSKKFLKIMFSYNNKELIINETVPNRFSPKSPDKAHLNLHINSLELGDSAVYFCASSQDGSTGYTFGSGTRLTVV.

V and J are TRBV27 and TRBJ1-2; the match to TRBD1 covers 9 bases. The CDR3 totals 16 residues. CDR1 MNHEY and CDR2 SMNVEV come from the germline V gene (reference sequence). The J segment lost 1 base and the V segment lost 6 bases, leaving 9 bases of the junction unmatched. CDR3 in amino acids: CASSTTRDRVNYGYTF. CDR3 DNA: TGTGCCAGCAGCACGACCCGGGACAGGGTTAACTATGGCTACACCTTC.

This chain links TRBV4-2 with TRBJ2-1; tentatively, D is TRBD1 (6 bases). The CDR3 contains 15 residues. CDR1 and CDR2 (germline): LGHNA, YNFKEQ. Between the trimmed V and J ends, which lost 2 bases and 3 bases, there was a span of 11 bases. Here the CDR3 DNA reads TGTGCCAGCAGCCAAAGATGGGACAACTACAATGAGCAGTTCTTC. It encodes CASSQRWDNYNEQFF.

The chain has TRBV9 and TRBJ2-5; D may be TRBD2 (5 bases). The V gene's germline CDR1 is SGDLS and CDR2 YYNGEE. The CDR3 totals 15 residues. Trimming took off 4 bases at V and 4 bases at J, with 17 bases between the two ends. CDR3 sequence (DNA): TGTGCCAGCAGCCCCCAATCGGGGATCGGAGAGACCCAGTACTTC. It yields the protein CASSPQSGIGETQYF.

The J gene is TRBJ2-1, the V gene TRBV11-2; TRBD2 matches at 9 bases. The last part of the DNA fits TRBJ2-7 better; the J call may be wrong. This CDR3 region has 14 residues. The germline gives CDR1 SGHAT, CDR2 FQNNGV. CDR3 bases: TGTGCCAGCAGTGGGGTAGCGGGGGATAGCGAGCAGTACTTC. This gives the protein CASSGVAGDSEQYF.

Written as DNA, the CDR3 is TGCAGTGCCTACAAAGGGACAGCCTCGAACACCGGGGAGCTGTTTTTT. This translates into CSAYKGTASNTGELFF. The chain uses TRBV20-1 and TRBJ2-2; 7 bases fit TRBD1. CDR1 DFQATT and CDR2 SNEGSKA come from the germline V gene (reference sequence). The CDR3 runs 16 residues. V was pared by 6 bases and J by 0 bases, with 10 bases of the junction left unmatched.

This clonotype was counted only a few times. Here the CDR3 DNA reads TGTGCCAGCAGCGTACCGGGACAGGGATATAAAAAACTGTTTTTT. Its protein product is CASSVPGQGYKKLFF. The chain has TRBV7-2 and TRBJ1-4, with 9 positions matching TRBD1. Germline CDR1 SGHTA, CDR2 FQGNSA. This CDR3 is 15 amino acids long. Trimming took 5 bases from V and 9 from J; bases not matched to a gene: 10.

This clonotype has a handful of counts. V gene TRBV4-3 combines with J gene TRBJ1-4; D gene unclear. Germline V gene sequence: CDR1 LGHNA, CDR2 YSLEER. V gave up 1 base and J gave up 5 bases, with 14 bases separating them. The CDR3 contains 16 residues. This chain's CDR3 is CASSQGGGRSNEKLFF. The CDR3 coding sequence is TGCGCCAGCAGCCAAGGGGGAGGGAGGTCCAATGAAAAACTGTTTTTT.

This clonotype has just a few counts. V is TRBV29-1 and J is TRBJ2-1; D may be TRBD1 (6 bases). The CDR3 consists of 13 residues. Germline values: CDR1 SQVTM, CDR2 ANQGSEA. V was clipped by 4 bases and J by 6 bases, with 13 bases between them. CDR3 sequence: CSVGGPPLNEQFF. The CDR3 coding sequence is TGCAGCGTTGGGGGGCCCCCCCTCAATGAGCAGTTCTTC.

The chain links TRBV7-2 to TRBJ1-2, with unresolved D. With 4 bases removed from V and 7 bases from J, the gap between germline ends came to 16 bases. This CDR3 comprises 14 residues. Germline CDR1 and CDR2: SGHTA and FQGNSA. The CDR3: CASSSYTTTSGYTF. The DNA for the CDR3 is TGTGCCAGCAGCTCATACACCACGACGAGTGGCTACACCTTC.

In this sample, this clonotype turned up a few times. The chain joins TRBV7-9 to TRBJ1-2; TRBD1 is a possible D gene (6 bases). V was trimmed by 7 bases and J by 9 bases, leaving 18 bases between them. The CDR3 is made up of 13 amino acids. CDR1 and CDR2 from the germline V gene are SEHNR and FQNEAQ (reference sequence). CDR3 sequence (DNA): TGTGCCAGCACTAGGGGGGGGGCGACGAGCTACACCTTC. This encodes CASTRGGATSYTF.